This T cell receptor (beta chain) was sequenced during a study of blood T cell repertoires in COVID-19. The CDR3 loop spans 13 amino acids. V shed 5 bases and J shed 1 base, with 8 bases lying between them. CDR1 SEHNR and CDR2 FQNEAQ come from the germline V gene (reference sequence). TCRdb's copy holds only in-frame clones and misses some; the assay was immunoSEQ multiplex PCR. Of roughly 200,000 clones listed, 70% to 90% are singletons. This clone was seen a handful of times. Other nucleotide sequences from this sample produce the same CDR3. The receptor was isolated from a woman at least 80 years old with acute or convalescent COVID-19. The sample was peripheral blood. The chain combines TRBV7-9 with TRBJ1-1; TRBD1 might be the D (5 bases). The CDR3, as DNA: TGTGCCAGCAGCCTAGACAGGAACACTGAAGCTTTCTTT. Its protein product is CASSLDRNTEAFF.